The 2 T cell receptor beta chains given below trace back to one sample, sequenced in a study of vaccination and CD4 T cells after COVID-19. Treatment indicated: roughly nine-day PBMC culture with coronavirus spike peptide pools or control peptides (ViraFEST assay). Which antigens these TCRs recognize remains unknown. Cultured CD4+ T cell DNA was sequenced using the Oncomine TCR Beta short-read assay. In TCRdb, the PCR reads were re-called with MiXCR into one record per CDR3 protein. The repertoire consists of 9,000 to 15,000 distinct CDR3 sequences, with 44% occurring once and the leading ten covering approximately 18%. The source material was cultured CD4+ T cells from blood. The receptor source for this set is a human donor with COVID-19.

This rearrangement joins TRBV10-1 to TRBJ1-6; TRBD1 might be the D (6 bases). The V and J ends lost 3 bases and 0 bases respectively, with 18 bases between them. Germline lookup yields CDR1 WNHNN and CDR2 SYGVQD (reference sequence). This CDR3 region has 19 residues. DNA for the CDR3: TGCGCCAGCAGTGAAGGGGGGCCCCGGGTTAGCTCCTATAATTCACCCCTCCACTTT. Its protein product is CASSEGGPRVSSYNSPLHF.

The chain has TRBV11-3 and TRBJ2-3; D uncertain. This CDR3 contains 16 residues. V was clipped by 5 bases and J by 0 bases, with 15 bases between them. CDR1 and CDR2 (germline): SGHNT, YENEEA. The CDR3 sequence: CASSHRRKTSTDTQYF. The CDR3 nucleotides are TGTGCCAGCAGCCACCGCAGGAAAACTAGCACAGATACGCAGTATTTT. The whole variable domain, remainder taken from reference TRBV11-3 and TRBJ2-3, is EAGVVQSPRYKIIEKKQPVAFWCNPISGHNTLYWYLQNLGQGPELLIRYENEEAVDDSQLPKDRFSAERLKGVDSTLKIQPAELGDSAVYLCASSHRRKTSTDTQYFGPGTRLTVL.